Following are 18 T cell receptor beta chains from one sample sequenced in a study of T cell repertoires in cytomegalovirus infection. TCRdb recomputed calls from the reads with MiXCR, one row per CDR3 protein. The sample yields around 550,000 distinct CDR3 sequences, 26% seen once. The specimen was PBMCs. The receptors come from a human donor in good health (CMV status not recorded). Some clones in this sample may be carry-over from other donors' samples.

In its sample, this clonotype was seen a few times. The rearrangement joins TRBV7-2 to TRBJ1-5, with D perhaps matching TRBD1 (5 bases). Germline CDR1 and CDR2: SGHTA and FQGNSA. This CDR3 is 15 amino acids long. Trimming cost V 1 base and J 4 bases, with 11 bases left between them. CDR3 coding DNA: TGTGCCAGCAGCTTAGGTGGGGCAAGGAATCAGCCCCAGCATTTT. Its translation is CASSLGGARNQPQHF.

The chain is built from TRBV12-3 or TRBV12-4 and TRBJ1-4; D is perhaps TRBD1 (5 bases). The V and J ends lost 5 bases and 8 bases respectively, with 12 bases between them. This CDR3 region has 13 residues. CDR3 sequence reads: CASSDKQGEKLFF. CDR3 in DNA: TGTGCCAGCAGTGATAAGCAGGGAGAAAAACTGTTTTTT.

This clonotype was detected only a few times. This chain links TRBV7-9 with TRBJ2-3, with 12 bases that match TRBD2. Unmatched junction bases numbered 4, after V lost 6 bases and J lost 3 bases. This CDR3 comprises 15 residues. Germline V gene sequence: CDR1 SEHNR, CDR2 FQNEAQ (reference sequence). The CDR3 protein is CASSWTSGETDTQYF. The CDR3 DNA is TGTGCCAGCAGTTGGACTAGCGGGGAGACAGATACGCAGTATTTT.

In this sample, this clonotype turned up many times. The chain joins TRBV6-5 to TRBJ2-2, with D unresolved. This CDR3 has 15 amino acids. Germline lookup yields CDR1 MNHEY and CDR2 SVGAGI. V was trimmed by 6 bases and J by 4 bases, leaving 15 bases between them. CDR3 sequence reads: CASSLREAGTGELFF. CDR3 coding DNA: TGTGCCAGCAGCTTACGCGAGGCCGGCACCGGGGAGCTGTTTTTT.

A note on this clonotype: A read error is likely, as this CDR3 ends without the conserved phenylalanine or tryptophan. This rearrangement joins TRBV29-1 to TRBJ2-7; TRBD1 matches at 7 bases. V lost 1 base, J lost 7 bases, and 7 bases stayed unmatched. Germline CDR1 reads SQVTM; CDR2 reads ANQGSEA. CDR3 length: 13 residues. CDR3 in amino acids: CSVEVTGVGEQYS. Here the CDR3 DNA reads TGCAGCGTTGAAGTTACAGGGGTGGGAGAGCAGTACTCC.

This clonotype was recorded a few times. The chain combines TRBV28 with TRBJ2-1; D possibly corresponds to TRBD2 (6 bases). Germline CDR1 is MDHEN and CDR2 is SYDVKM. Between the trimmed V and J ends, which lost 2 bases and 4 bases, there was a span of 24 bases. The length of the CDR3 is 19 residues. CDR3 sequence: CASSLTRFSGGSGYNEQFF. CDR3 sequence (DNA): TGTGCCAGCAGTTTAACAAGGTTTAGCGGAGGTTCCGGATACAATGAGCAGTTCTTC. The full variable domain, completed using reference TRBV28 and TRBJ2-1, is DVKVTQSSRYLVKRTGEKVFLECVQDMDHENMFWYRQDPGLGLRLIYFSYDVKMKEKGDIPEGYSVSREKKERFSLILESASTNQTSMYLCASSLTRFSGGSGYNEQFFGPGTRLTVL.

This chain links TRBV29-1 with TRBJ1-5, with D perhaps TRBD1 (6 bases). Trimming removed 6 bases from V and 1 base from J, with 10 bases in between. The germline CDR1 and CDR2 sequences are SQVTM and ANQGSEA. The CDR3 totals 13 residues. The DNA of the CDR3 is TGCAGCGTGTACACAGGGAGCAATCAGCCCCAGCATTTT. Protein: CSVYTGSNQPQHF.

The chain recombines TRBV11-3 with TRBJ2-1, with TRBD2 identical over 9 bases. Germline V gives CDR1 SGHNT, CDR2 YENEEA. V lost 1 base and J lost 2; bases outside the gene matches: 3. The CDR3 consists of 16 residues. The CDR3 bases are TGTGCCAGCAGCTTAGGGACTAGCGTGGCCTACAATGAGCAGTTCTTC. Encoded protein: CASSLGTSVAYNEQFF.

This clonotype has more than one count but fewer than ten. The V gene is TRBV15, the J gene TRBJ1-1; no firm D call. V was clipped by 0 bases and J by 5 bases, with 7 bases between them. The CDR3 has 13 amino acids. The germline V gene has CDR1 LNHNV and CDR2 YYDKDF (reference sequence). The CDR3, as DNA: TGTGCCACCAGCAGAGATGAGGTTACTGAAGCTTTCTTT. Encoded protein: CATSRDEVTEAFF.

This clonotype was seen a handful of times. The CDR3 reads CASSPRTGILYEQYV. CDR3 DNA: TGTGCCAGCAGCCCGAGGACAGGGATCCTCTACGAGCAGTACGTC. This chain links TRBV11-2 with TRBJ2-7; 8 nucleotides align to TRBD1. Germline CDR1 is SGHAT and CDR2 is FQNNGV. Trimming at V came to 5 bases and at J to 3 bases, leaving 9 bases not matched to a gene. CDR3 length equals 15 residues.

The CDR3 spells CASSQRLAGLTETQYF. The DNA of the CDR3 is TGTGCCAGCAGCCAGAGACTAGCGGGGTTGACGGAGACCCAGTACTTC. The chain is built from TRBV7-2 and TRBJ2-5; 11 positions agree with TRBD2. The germline V gene encodes CDR1 SGHTA and CDR2 FQGNSA. The CDR3 is made up of 16 amino acids. V was clipped by 5 bases and J by 5 bases; unmatched bases: 10.

This clonotype has at least ten counts. The chain employs TRBV7-2 and TRBJ1-1; D call uncertain. Germline V gives CDR1 SGHTA, CDR2 FQGNSA. Trimming pared 6 bases from V and 1 base from J, leaving 9 bases between. The length of the CDR3 is 13 residues. The CDR3 nucleotides read TGTGCCAGCAGAACAACAGAGAACACTGAAGCTTTCTTT. Translated, it gives CASRTTENTEAFF.

This clonotype has a handful of counts. This chain links TRBV12-3 or TRBV12-4 with TRBJ2-7, with D unclear. This CDR3 is built from 14 residues. With 6 bases removed from V and 4 bases from J, the gap between germline ends came to 16 bases. The CDR3 coding sequence is TGTGCCAGCAGCCCCGGCCCAATAAGTTACGAGCAGTACTTC. This codes for CASSPGPISYEQYF.

The chain carries TRBV5-1 and TRBJ2-7; TRBD1 is a possible D gene (5 bases). There are 15 residues in the CDR3. The germline V gene has CDR1 SGHRS and CDR2 YFSETQ. Trimming cost V 7 bases and J 5 bases, with 22 bases left between them. This CDR3 is CASEDEGQYPHEQYF. CDR3 bases: TGCGCCAGCGAAGACGAAGGACAATACCCCCACGAGCAGTACTTC.

This clonotype was seen a handful of times. This chain uses TRBV7-9 with TRBJ1-2, with 7 positions matching TRBD1. V shed 5 bases, J shed 6 bases, and the junction held 9 bases outside the gene matches. Germline V gene sequence: CDR1 SEHNR, CDR2 FQNEAQ (reference sequence). This CDR3 spans 14 amino acids. The DNA for the CDR3 is TGTGCCAGCAGCCCGGGACAGCGAAGGGATGGCTACACCTTC. Translated, it gives CASSPGQRRDGYTF.

This clonotype turned up a few times. The chain uses TRBV10-3 and TRBJ2-1; D remains unclear. Per the germline V gene, CDR1 is ENHRY and CDR2 is SYGVKD. Trimming cost V 3 bases and J 9 bases, with 15 bases left between them. There are 14 residues in the CDR3. For the CDR3, the DNA is TGTGCCATCAGTGATACTTTAGTGGAGAGTGAGCAGTTCTTC. Translated, it gives CAISDTLVESEQFF.

This clonotype was recorded many times. The chain links TRBV7-2 to TRBJ2-1; 12 bases match TRBD2. The V gene end was trimmed by 5 bases and the J gene end by 3 bases; junction bases not matched to a gene: 11. The V gene's germline CDR1 is SGHTA and CDR2 FQGNSA. The CDR3 is made up of 18 amino acids. The CDR3, as DNA: TGTGCCAGCAGCCAAAGGACTAGCGGGATAGTTTACTACAATGAGCAGTTCTTC. This encodes CASSQRTSGIVYYNEQFF.

This rearrangement joins TRBV7-3 to TRBJ2-3; weak D call: TRBD2 (6 bases). V was trimmed by 2 bases and J by 0 bases, leaving 12 bases between them. CDR1 and CDR2 (germline): SGHTA, FQGTGA. The length of the CDR3 is 16 residues. The CDR3 bases are TGTGCCAGCAGCTTATCCGGGGGAGTAAGCACAGATACGCAGTATTTT. Protein sequence: CASSLSGGVSTDTQYF.